This T cell receptor beta chain was recovered during a study of blood T cell repertoires in COVID-19. Study-wide context: COVID-19 samples collected from the United States, Italy and Spain covered acute and convalescent phases. Sources were T cells, B-cell-depleted T cells, or PBMCs; the material itself was cDNA or gDNA.

Per the study methods: Cell counts per sample came from amplifying reference gene primers. TCRdb's copy holds only in-frame clones and misses some; the assay was immunoSEQ multiplex PCR. V, J and clone size were drawn from that table, and D and trimming were deduced from the DNA. The top ten clones hold around 1.5% of a sample with a few hundred thousand clones, roughly 83% of them seen once. Per germline, CDR1 SQVTM and CDR2 ANQGSEA. J was trimmed by 1 base and V by 4 bases; bases with no gene match: 7. CDR3 length equals 15 residues. Sequencing was done on a sample of peripheral blood. The genes are TRBV29-1 and TRBJ2-7; the match to TRBD1 covers 10 bases. The receptor was derived from a woman aged 45-65 years with acute or convalescent COVID-19. The CDR3 sequence is CSVVWTGGLSYEQYF. The DNA for the CDR3 is TGCAGCGTTGTCTGGACAGGGGGTTTATCCTACGAGCAGTACTTC.